The sequence of this T cell receptor (beta chain) was determined in a study of shared clonotypes between healthy human individuals. Overall study context: The study used three CD4 naive, three CD4 memory, two CD8 naive and one CD8 memory plate per donor. Study-level results: Some naive CD4 clonotypes, roughly 5%, turned up in common across several donors.

The CDR3 has 17 amino acids. Germline V lookup: CDR1 MNHEY, CDR2 SMNVEV (reference sequence). The V and J ends lost 2 bases and 2 bases, in that order; junction bases with no gene match: 8. Genomic DNA of every subset was divided equally among multiple immunoSEQ plates. The repertoire was sequenced with immunoSEQ multiplex PCR; TCRdb's copy has only in-frame clones and lacks some. The sample contains about 2.4 million clones, just over 90% of which appear only once. Researchers partitioned CD4+ cells into CD45RA+ naive and CD45RA-negative memory subsets. Points on this clone: The antigen is undetermined.

Sequencing used naive CD4+ T cells sorted from blood. Subset indicated: CD45RA+ positively selected. The V and J genes are TRBV27 and TRBJ2-3, with 9 nucleotides matching TRBD2. This clonotype was obtained from a man between 18 and 29 years old in good health. CDR3 residues: CASSLRAGGPYTDTQYF. The CDR3 DNA reads TGTGCCAGCAGTTTACGCGCGGGAGGGCCCTACACAGATACGCAGTATTTT.